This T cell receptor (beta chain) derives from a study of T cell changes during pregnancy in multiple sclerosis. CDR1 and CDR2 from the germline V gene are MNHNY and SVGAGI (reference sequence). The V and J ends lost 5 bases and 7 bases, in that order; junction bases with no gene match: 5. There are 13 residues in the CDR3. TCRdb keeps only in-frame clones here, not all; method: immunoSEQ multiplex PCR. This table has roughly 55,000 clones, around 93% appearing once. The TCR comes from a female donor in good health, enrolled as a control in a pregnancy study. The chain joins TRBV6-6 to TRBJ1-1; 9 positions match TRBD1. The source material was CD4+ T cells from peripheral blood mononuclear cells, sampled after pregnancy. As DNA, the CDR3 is TGTGCCAGCAGTGGCGGGACAGGGCTTGAAGCTTTCTTT. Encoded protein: CASSGGTGLEAFF.